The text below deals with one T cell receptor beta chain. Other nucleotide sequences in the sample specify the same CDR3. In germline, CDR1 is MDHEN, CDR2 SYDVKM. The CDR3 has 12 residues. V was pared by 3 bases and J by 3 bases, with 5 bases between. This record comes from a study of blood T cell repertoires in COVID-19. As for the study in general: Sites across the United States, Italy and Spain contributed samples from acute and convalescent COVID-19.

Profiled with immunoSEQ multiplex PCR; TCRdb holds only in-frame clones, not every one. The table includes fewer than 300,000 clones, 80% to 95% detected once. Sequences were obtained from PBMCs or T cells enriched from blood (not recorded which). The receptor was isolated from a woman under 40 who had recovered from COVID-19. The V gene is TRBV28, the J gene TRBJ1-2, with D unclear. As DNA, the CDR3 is TGTGCCAGCAGTTTGACTGACTATGGCTACACCTTC. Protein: CASSLTDYGYTF.